These 9 T cell receptor beta chains originate from one sample sequenced in a study of blood T cell repertoires in COVID-19. Some clones are missing from TCRdb's copy, which holds only in-frame ones; the method was immunoSEQ multiplex PCR. The sample yields about 150,000 clones, 65% to 90% seen once. Sequencing was carried out using peripheral blood. These receptors were collected from a woman aged 55-70 years with active or convalescent COVID-19.

A remark on this clone: The sample contains more than one DNA sequence encoding this CDR3. The CDR3 loop reads CASSIGQGYTEAFF. The CDR3 nucleotides read TGTGCCAGTAGTATCGGACAGGGTTACACTGAAGCTTTCTTT. The chain joins TRBV19 to TRBJ1-1; 8 positions agree with TRBD1. Germline V lookup: CDR1 LNHDA, CDR2 SQIVND (reference sequence). V shed 3 bases, J shed 3 bases, and the junction held 3 bases outside the gene matches. This CDR3 region has 14 residues.

The V and J genes are TRBV19 and TRBJ1-5, with 7 positions matching TRBD1. In germline, CDR1 is LNHDA, CDR2 SQIVND (reference sequence). The CDR3 extends over 15 amino acids. Trimming took 5 bases from V and 5 from J; bases not matched to a gene: 9. CDR3 amino acids: CASSPGAGGHQPQHF. In DNA form, the CDR3 reads TGTGCCAGTAGTCCCGGTGCAGGGGGACATCAGCCCCAGCATTTT. Complete variable domain (other parts from reference TRBV19 and TRBJ1-5): DGGITQSPKYLFRKEGQNVTLSCEQNLNHDAMYWYRQDPGQGLRLIYYSQIVNDFQKGDIAEGYSVSREKKESFPLTVTSAQKNPTAFYLCASSPGAGGHQPQHFGDGTRLSIL.

The V call is TRBV6-5, the J call TRBJ1-1, with TRBD1 matching over 9 bases. This CDR3 is 15 amino acids long. Trimming at V came to 5 bases and at J to 5 bases, leaving 9 bases not matched to a gene. Germline loops: CDR1 MNHEY, CDR2 SVGAGI. This CDR3 is CASSPKGTGQTEAFF. In DNA, the CDR3 is TGTGCCAGCAGTCCTAAAGGGACAGGGCAGACTGAAGCTTTCTTT.

The chain's CDR3 is CASSNPGWSNSPLHF. CDR3 nucleotide sequence: TGTGCCAGTAGTAATCCGGGGTGGTCGAATTCACCCCTCCACTTT. The chain links TRBV19 to TRBJ1-6; D is unclear. Germline CDR1 is LNHDA and CDR2 is SQIVND (reference sequence). Trimming took off 4 bases at V and 7 bases at J, with 14 bases between the two ends. The CDR3 is made up of 15 amino acids.

The gene calls are TRBV2 and TRBJ1-6, with D unresolved. V gave up 2 bases and J gave up 12 bases, with 14 bases separating them. Germline V gene sequence: CDR1 SNHLY, CDR2 FYNNEI. There are 14 residues in the CDR3. The CDR3 here is CASSEREVEGPLHF. CDR3 DNA: TGTGCCAGCAGTGAAAGGGAGGTCGAGGGACCCCTCCACTTT.

The chain recombines TRBV30 with TRBJ1-5; 8 nucleotides agree with TRBD1. J gave up 5 bases and V 5 bases, and 5 bases lay outside the gene matches. The CDR3 spans 13 residues. Germline CDR1 reads GTSNPN; CDR2 reads SVGIG (reference sequence). CDR3 sequence: CAWATGGDQPQHF. CDR3 nucleotides: TGTGCCTGGGCTACAGGGGGAGATCAGCCCCAGCATTTT. Full variable domain (remainder filled in from reference TRBV30 and TRBJ1-5): SQTIHQWPATLVQPVGSPLSLECTVEGTSNPNLYWYRQAAGRGLQLLFYSVGIGQISSEVPQNLSASRPQDRQFILSSKKLLLSDSGFYLCAWATGGDQPQHFGDGTRLSIL.

Here the CDR3 reads CASSRGQGEPEAFF. In DNA, the CDR3 is TGTGCCAGCAGCAGGGGACAGGGGGAACCTGAAGCTTTCTTT. V is TRBV5-5 and J is TRBJ1-1; the match to TRBD1 covers 11 bases. Germline CDR1 and CDR2: SGHKS and YYEKEE (reference sequence). The CDR3 consists of 14 residues. Trimming at V came to 4 bases and at J to 6 bases, leaving 5 bases not matched to a gene. The full variable domain, in which reference TRBV5-5 and TRBJ1-1 provide the parts outside the CDR3, is DAGVTQSPTHLIKTRGQQVTLRCSPISGHKSVSWYQQVLGQGPQFIFQYYEKEERGRGNFPDRFSARQFPNYSSELNVNALLLGDSALYLCASSRGQGEPEAFFGQGTRLTVV.

The DNA of the CDR3 is TGTGCCAGCAGCCAAGCGGTCGTACGTGGAAACACCATATATTTT. Protein: CASSQAVVRGNTIYF. This chain uses TRBV3-1 (or the pseudogene TRBV3-2) with TRBJ1-3; D is undetermined. The V and J ends lost 1 base and 3 bases respectively, with 10 bases between them. This CDR3 has 15 residues. Germline CDR1 is LGHDT and CDR2 is YNNKEL (reference sequence).

This clone occurred once. The gene calls are TRBV6-4 and TRBJ2-4; 8 bases line up with TRBD2. J gave up 10 bases and V 0 bases, and 8 bases lay outside the gene matches. Per the germline V gene, CDR1 is MRHNA and CDR2 is SNTAGT. The CDR3 contains 15 residues. The CDR3 bases are TGTGCCAGCAGTGACTCACGAGGGTCGGGAGGGATTCAGTACTTC. Protein sequence: CASSDSRGSGGIQYF.